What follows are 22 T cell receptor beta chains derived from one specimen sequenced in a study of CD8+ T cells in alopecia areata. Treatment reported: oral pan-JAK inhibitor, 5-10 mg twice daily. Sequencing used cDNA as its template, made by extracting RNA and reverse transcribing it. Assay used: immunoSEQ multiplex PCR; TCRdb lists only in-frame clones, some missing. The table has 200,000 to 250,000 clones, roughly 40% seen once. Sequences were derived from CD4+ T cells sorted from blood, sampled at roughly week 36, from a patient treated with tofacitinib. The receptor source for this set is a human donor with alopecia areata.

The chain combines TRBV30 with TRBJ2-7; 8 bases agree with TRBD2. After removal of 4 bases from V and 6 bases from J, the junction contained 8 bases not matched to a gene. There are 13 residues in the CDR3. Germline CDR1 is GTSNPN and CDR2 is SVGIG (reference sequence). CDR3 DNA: TGTGCCTGGACCCCCGGGGGGGGGCTCGAGCAGTACTTC. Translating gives CAWTPGGGLEQYF.

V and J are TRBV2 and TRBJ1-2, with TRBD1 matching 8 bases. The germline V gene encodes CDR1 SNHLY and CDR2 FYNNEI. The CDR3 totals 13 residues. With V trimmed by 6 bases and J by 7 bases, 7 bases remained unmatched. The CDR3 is CASSPQGAAGYTF. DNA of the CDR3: TGTGCCAGCAGCCCCCAGGGGGCGGCTGGCTACACCTTC.

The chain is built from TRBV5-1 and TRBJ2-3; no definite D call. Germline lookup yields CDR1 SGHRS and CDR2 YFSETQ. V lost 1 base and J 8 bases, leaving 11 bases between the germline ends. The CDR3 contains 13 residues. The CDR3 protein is CASSLTDGATQYF. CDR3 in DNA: TGCGCCAGCAGCTTGACGGACGGAGCTACGCAGTATTTT.

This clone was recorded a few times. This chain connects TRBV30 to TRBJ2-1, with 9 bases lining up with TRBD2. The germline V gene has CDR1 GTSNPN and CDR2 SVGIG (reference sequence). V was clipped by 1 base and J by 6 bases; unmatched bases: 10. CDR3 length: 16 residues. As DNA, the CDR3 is TGTGCCTGGAGTGCCTCCTTTGCGGGAGGGAGCAATGAGCAGTTCTTC. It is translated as CAWSASFAGGSNEQFF.

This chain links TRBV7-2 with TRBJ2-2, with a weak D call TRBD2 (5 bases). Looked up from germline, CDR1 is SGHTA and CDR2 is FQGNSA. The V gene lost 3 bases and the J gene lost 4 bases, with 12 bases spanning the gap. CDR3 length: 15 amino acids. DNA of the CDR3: TGTGCCAGCAGCTTCCGTCTAGCCCCCACCGGGGAGCTGTTTTTT. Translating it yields CASSFRLAPTGELFF.

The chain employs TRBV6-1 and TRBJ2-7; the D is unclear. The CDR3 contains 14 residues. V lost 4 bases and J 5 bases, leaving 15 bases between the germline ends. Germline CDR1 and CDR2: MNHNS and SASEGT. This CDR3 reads CASSGSFLGHEQYF. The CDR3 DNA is TGTGCCAGCAGTGGTTCCTTTCTTGGCCACGAGCAGTACTTC.

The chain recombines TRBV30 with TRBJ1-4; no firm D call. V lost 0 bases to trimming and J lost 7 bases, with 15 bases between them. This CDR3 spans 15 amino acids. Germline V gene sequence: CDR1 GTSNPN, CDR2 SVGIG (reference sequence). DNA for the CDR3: TGTGCCTGGAGTGTACTGTGGGGTGAAGGTGAAAAACTGTTTTTT. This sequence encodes CAWSVLWGEGEKLFF.

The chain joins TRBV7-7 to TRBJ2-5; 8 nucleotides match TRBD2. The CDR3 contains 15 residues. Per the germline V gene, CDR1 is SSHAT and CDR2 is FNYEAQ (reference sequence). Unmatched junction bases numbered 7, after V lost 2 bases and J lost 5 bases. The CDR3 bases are TGTGCCAGCAGCTTATCTCAAGCGGGAGCTGAGACCCAGTACTTC. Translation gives CASSLSQAGAETQYF.

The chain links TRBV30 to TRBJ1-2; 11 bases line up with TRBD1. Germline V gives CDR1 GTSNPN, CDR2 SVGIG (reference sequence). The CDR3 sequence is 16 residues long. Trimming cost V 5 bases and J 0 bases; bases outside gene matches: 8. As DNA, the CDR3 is TGTGCCTGGGACTCACGGGGACAGGGGGCTAACTATGGCTACACCTTC. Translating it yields CAWDSRGQGANYGYTF.

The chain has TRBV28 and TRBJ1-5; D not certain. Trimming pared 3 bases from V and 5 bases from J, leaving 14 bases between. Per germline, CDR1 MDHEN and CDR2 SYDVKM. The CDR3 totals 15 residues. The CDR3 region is CASSLGTVYDQPQHF. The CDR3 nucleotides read TGTGCCAGCAGTTTGGGCACCGTCTACGATCAGCCCCAGCATTTT.

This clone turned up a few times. The CDR3 loop is CATRQGGNEQFF. In DNA form, the CDR3 reads TGTGCCACCAGACAGGGGGGCAATGAGCAGTTCTTC. This chain uses TRBV6-5 with TRBJ2-1, with 9 bases lining up with TRBD1. This CDR3 region has 12 residues. Trimming took 10 bases from V and 6 from J; bases not matched to a gene: 4. Germline CDR1 and CDR2: MNHEY and SVGAGI.

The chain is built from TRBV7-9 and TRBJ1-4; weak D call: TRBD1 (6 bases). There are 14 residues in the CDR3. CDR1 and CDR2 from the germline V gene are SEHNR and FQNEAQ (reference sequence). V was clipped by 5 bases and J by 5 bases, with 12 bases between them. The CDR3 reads CASSLHRDNEKLFF. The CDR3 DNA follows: TGTGCCAGCAGCCTACACAGGGACAATGAAAAACTGTTTTTT.

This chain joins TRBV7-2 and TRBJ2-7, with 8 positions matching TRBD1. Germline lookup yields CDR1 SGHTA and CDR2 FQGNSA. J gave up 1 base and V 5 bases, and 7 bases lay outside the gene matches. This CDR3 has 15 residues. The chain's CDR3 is CASSQTGVFSYEQYF. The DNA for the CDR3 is TGTGCCAGCAGCCAGACAGGGGTTTTTTCCTACGAGCAGTACTTC.

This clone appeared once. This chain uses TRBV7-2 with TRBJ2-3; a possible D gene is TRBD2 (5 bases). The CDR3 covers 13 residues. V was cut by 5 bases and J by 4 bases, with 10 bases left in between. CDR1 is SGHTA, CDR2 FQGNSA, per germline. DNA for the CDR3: TGTGCCAGCAGCACCCAGGAGGCAGATACGCAGTATTTT. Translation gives CASSTQEADTQYF. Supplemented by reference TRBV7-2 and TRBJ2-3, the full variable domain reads GAGVSQSPSNKVTEKGKDVELRCDPISGHTALYWYRQSLGQGLEFLIYFQGNSAPDKSGLPSDRFSAERTGGSVSTLTIQRTQQEDSAVYLCASSTQEADTQYFGPGTRLTVL.

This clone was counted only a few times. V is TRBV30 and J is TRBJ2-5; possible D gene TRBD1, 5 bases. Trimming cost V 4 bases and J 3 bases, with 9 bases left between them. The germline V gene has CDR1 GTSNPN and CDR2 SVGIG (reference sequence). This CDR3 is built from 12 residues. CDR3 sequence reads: CAWIPREETQYF. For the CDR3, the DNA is TGTGCCTGGATCCCCAGGGAAGAGACCCAGTACTTC. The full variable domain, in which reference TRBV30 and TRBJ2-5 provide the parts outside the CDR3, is SQTIHQWPATLVQPVGSPLSLECTVEGTSNPNLYWYRQAAGRGLQLLFYSVGIGQISSEVPQNLSASRPQDRQFILSSKKLLLSDSGFYLCAWIPREETQYFGPGTRLLVL.

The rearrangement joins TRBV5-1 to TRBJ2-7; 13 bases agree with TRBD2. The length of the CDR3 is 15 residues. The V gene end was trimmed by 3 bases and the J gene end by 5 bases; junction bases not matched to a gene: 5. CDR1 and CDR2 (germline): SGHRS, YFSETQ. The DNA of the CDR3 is TGCGCCAGCAGCTCCCGGACTAGCGGGAGCCACGAGCAGTACTTC. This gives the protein CASSSRTSGSHEQYF.

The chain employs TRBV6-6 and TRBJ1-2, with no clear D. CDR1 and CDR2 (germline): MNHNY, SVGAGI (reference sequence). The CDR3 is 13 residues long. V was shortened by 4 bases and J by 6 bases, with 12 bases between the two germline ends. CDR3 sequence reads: CASSSRNTDGYTF. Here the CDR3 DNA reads TGTGCCAGCAGTTCCCGAAACACCGATGGCTACACCTTC.

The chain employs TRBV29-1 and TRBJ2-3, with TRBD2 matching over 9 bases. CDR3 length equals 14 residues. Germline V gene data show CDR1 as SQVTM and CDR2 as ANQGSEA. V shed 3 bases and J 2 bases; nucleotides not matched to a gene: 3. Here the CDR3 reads CSVEASGITDTQYF. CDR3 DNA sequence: TGCAGCGTTGAGGCTAGCGGGATCACAGATACGCAGTATTTT.

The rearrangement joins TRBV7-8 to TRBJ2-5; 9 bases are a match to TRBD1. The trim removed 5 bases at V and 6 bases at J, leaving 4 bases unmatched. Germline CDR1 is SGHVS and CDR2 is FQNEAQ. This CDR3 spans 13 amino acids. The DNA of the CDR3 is TGTGCCAGCAGCCACGGACAGGGGCAGACCCAGTACTTC. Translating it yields CASSHGQGQTQYF.

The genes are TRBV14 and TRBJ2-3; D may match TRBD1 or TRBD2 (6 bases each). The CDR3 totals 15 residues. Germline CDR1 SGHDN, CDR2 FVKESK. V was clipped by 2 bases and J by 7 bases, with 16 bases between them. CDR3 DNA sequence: TGTGCCAGCAGCCAAAGACGAGGGGGGAGTTATACGCAGTATTTT. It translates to CASSQRRGGSYTQYF.

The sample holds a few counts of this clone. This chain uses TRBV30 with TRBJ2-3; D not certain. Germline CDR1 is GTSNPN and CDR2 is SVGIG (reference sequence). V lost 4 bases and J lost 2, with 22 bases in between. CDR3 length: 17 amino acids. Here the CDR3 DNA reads TGTGCCTGGAATCTCAGGTTACGGATCCCATCCACAGATACGCAGTATTTT. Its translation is CAWNLRLRIPSTDTQYF.

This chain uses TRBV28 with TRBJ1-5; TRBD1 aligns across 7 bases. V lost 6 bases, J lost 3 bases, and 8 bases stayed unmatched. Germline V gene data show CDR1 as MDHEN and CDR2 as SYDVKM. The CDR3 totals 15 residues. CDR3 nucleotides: TGTGCCAGCAGGCCGACAGGGTCGAACAATCAGCCCCAGCATTTT. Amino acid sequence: CASRPTGSNNQPQHF.